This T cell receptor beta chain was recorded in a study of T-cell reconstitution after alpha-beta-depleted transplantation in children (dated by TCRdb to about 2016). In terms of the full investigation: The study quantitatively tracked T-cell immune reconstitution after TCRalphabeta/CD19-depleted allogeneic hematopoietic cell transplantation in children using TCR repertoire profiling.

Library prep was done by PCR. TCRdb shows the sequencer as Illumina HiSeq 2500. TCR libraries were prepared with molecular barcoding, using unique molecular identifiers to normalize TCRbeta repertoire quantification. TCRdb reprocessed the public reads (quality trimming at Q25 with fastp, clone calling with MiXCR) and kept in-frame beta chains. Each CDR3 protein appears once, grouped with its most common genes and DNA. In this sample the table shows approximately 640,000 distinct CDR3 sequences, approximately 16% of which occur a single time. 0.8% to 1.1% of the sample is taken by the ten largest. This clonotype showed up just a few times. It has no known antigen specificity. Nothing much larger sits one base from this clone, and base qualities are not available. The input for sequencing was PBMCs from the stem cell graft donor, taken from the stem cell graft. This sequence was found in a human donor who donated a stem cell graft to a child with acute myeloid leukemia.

The nucleotides are TGTGCCAGCAGCTTAGCGTCAGGACGGGAAAAACTGTTTTTT. Its protein is CASSLASGREKLFF. Recombination joined TRBV7-9 with TRBJ1-4; no confident D gene assignment can be made. CDR1 and CDR2, per the germline V gene (reference sequence), are SEHNR and FQNEAQ. Measured from the cysteine to the phenylalanine, the CDR3 is 14 residues long. CDR3 DNA only is kept here, 42 bases in frame from base 1. V and J lose 0 bases and 8 bases, and a span of 10 bases separates them.